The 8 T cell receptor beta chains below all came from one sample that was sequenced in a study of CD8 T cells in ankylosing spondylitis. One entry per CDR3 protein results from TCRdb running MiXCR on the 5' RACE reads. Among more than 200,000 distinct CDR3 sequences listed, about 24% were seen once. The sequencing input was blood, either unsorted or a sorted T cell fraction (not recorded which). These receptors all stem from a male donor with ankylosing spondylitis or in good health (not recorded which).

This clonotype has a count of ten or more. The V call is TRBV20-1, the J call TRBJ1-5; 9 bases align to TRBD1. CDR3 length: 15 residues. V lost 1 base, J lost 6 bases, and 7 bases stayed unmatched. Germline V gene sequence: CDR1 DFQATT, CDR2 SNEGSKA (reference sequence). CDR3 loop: CSARAGGQGSQPQHF. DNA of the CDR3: TGCAGTGCTAGAGCTGGGGGACAGGGTTCTCAGCCCCAGCATTTT.

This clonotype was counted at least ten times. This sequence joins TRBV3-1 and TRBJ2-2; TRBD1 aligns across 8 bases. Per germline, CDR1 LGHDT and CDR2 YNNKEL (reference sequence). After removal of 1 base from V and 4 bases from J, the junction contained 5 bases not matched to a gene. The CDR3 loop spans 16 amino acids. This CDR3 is CASSQVGRGRTGELFF. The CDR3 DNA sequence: TGTGCCAGCAGCCAAGTCGGCAGGGGGCGCACCGGGGAGCTGTTTTTT.

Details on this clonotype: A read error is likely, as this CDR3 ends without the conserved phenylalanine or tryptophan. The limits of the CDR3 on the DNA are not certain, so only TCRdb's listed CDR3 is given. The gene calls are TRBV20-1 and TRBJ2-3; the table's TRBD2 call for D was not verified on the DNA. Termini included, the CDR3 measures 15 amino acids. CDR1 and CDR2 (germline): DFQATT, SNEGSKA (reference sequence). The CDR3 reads CSARGPLLAGAREGV.

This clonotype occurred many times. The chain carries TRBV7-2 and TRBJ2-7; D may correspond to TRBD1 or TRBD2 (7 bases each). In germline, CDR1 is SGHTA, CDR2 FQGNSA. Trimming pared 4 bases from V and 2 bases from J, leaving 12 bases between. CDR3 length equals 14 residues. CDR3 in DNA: TGTGCCAGCAGCTCTCAGGGGGGGCCCTACGAGCAGTACTTC. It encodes CASSSQGGPYEQYF.

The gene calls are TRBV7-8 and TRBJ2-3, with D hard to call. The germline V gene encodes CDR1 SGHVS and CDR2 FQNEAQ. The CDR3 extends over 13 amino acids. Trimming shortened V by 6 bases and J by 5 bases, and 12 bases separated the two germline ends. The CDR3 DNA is TGTGCCAGCAGTGGGCCCTATAAAGATACGCAGTATTTT. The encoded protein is CASSGPYKDTQYF.

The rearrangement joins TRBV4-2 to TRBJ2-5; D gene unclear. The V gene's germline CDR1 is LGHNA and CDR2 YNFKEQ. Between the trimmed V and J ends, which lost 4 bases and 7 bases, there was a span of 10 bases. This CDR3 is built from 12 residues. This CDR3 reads CASSRGLGTQYF. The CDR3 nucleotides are TGTGCCAGCAGCCGTGGTCTTGGGACCCAGTACTTC.

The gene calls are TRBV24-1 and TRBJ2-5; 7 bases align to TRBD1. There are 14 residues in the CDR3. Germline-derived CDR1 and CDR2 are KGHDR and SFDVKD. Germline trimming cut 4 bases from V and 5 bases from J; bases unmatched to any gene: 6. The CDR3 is CATSETGVRETQYF. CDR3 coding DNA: TGTGCCACCAGTGAAACAGGGGTGAGGGAGACCCAGTACTTC.

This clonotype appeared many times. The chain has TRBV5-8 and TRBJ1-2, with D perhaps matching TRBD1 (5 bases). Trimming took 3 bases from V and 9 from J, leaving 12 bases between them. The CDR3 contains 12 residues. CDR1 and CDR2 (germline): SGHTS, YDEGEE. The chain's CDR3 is CASSSPGLRYTF. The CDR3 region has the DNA TGTGCCAGCAGCTCCCCAGGGCTCCGCTACACCTTC.